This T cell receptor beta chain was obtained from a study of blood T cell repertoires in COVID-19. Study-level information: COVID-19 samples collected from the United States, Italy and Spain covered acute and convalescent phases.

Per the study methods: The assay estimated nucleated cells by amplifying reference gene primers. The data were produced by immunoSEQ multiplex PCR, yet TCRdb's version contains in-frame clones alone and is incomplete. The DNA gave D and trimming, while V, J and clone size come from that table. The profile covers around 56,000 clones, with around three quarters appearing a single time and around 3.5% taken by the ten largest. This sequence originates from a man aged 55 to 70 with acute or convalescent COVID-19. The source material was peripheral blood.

CDR3 amino acids: CASQRGRQSGNTIYF. For the CDR3, the DNA is TGTGCCAGTCAGCGGGGAAGGCAGTCTGGAAACACCATATATTTT. The rearrangement uses TRBV19 and TRBJ1-3; D remains ambiguous. The CDR3 contains 15 residues. Germline CDR1 is LNHDA and CDR2 is SQIVND (reference sequence). Trimming cost V 8 bases and J 1 base, with 15 bases left between them. Using reference TRBV19 and TRBJ1-3 for the parts outside the CDR3, the full variable domain is DGGITQSPKYLFRKEGQNVTLSCEQNLNHDAMYWYRQDPGQGLRLIYYSQIVNDFQKGDIAEGYSVSREKKESFPLTVTSAQKNPTAFYLCASQRGRQSGNTIYFGEGSWLTVV.